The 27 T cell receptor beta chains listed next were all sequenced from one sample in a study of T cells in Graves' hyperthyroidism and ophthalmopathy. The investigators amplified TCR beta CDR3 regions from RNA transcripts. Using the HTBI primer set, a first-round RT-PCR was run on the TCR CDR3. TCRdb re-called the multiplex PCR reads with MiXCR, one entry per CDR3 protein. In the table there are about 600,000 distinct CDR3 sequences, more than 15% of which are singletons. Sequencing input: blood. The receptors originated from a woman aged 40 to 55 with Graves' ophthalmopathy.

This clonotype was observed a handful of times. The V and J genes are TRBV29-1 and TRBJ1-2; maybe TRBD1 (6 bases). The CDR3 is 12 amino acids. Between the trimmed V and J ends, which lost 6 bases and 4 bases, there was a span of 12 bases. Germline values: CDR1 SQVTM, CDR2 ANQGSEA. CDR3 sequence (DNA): TGCAGCGTATACAGGGCTGTCTATGGCTACACCTTC. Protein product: CSVYRAVYGYTF.

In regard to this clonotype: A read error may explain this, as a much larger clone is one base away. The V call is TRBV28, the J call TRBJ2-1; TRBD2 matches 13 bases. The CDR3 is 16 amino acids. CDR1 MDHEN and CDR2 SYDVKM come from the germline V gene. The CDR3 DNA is TGTGCCAGCAGTTCATCGGGACTAGCGGGATTCAATGAGCAGTCCTTC. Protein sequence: CASSSSGLAGFNEQSF.

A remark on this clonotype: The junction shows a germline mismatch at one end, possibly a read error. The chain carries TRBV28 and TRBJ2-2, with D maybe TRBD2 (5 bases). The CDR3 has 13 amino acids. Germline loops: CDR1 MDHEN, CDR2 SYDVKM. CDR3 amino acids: CASSNSNTGELFF. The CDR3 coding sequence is TGTGCCAGCAGTAATTCGAACACCGGGGAGCTGTTTTTC.

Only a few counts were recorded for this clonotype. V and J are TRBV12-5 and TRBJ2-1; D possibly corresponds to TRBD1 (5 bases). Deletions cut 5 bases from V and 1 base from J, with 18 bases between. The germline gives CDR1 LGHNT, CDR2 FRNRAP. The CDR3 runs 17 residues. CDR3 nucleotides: TGTGCTAGTGGTCTCCGGACACTTCTACCGTCCTACAATGAGCAGTTCTTC. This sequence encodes CASGLRTLLPSYNEQFF.

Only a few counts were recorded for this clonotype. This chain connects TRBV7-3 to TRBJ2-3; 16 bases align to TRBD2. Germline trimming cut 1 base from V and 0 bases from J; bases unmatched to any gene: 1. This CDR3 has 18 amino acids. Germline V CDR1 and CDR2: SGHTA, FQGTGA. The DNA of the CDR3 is TGTGCCAGCAGCTTAATGGGACTAGCGGGGGGGAGCACAGATACGCAGTATTTT. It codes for CASSLMGLAGGSTDTQYF.

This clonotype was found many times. The CDR3 DNA reads as TGTGCCAGCAGCACCCGAGGGGTTAACTATGGCTACACCTTC. It encodes CASSTRGVNYGYTF. The chain couples TRBV28 to TRBJ1-2; tentative D call: TRBD1 (5 bases). Trimming removed 6 bases at V and 1 base at J, with 12 bases between. Germline V gives CDR1 MDHEN, CDR2 SYDVKM. There are 14 residues in the CDR3.

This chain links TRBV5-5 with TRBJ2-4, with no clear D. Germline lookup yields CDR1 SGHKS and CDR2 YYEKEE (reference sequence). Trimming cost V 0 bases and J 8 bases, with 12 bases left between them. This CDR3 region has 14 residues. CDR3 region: CASSLAQARDIQYF. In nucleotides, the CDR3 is TGTGCCAGCAGCTTGGCCCAGGCTAGGGACATTCAGTACTTC.

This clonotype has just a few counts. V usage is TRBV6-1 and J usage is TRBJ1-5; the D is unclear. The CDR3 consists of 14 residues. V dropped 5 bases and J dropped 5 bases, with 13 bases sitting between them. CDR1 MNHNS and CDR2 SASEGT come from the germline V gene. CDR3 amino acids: CASSRIGGDQPQHF. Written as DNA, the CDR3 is TGTGCCAGCAGTCGTATCGGTGGGGATCAGCCCCAGCATTTT.

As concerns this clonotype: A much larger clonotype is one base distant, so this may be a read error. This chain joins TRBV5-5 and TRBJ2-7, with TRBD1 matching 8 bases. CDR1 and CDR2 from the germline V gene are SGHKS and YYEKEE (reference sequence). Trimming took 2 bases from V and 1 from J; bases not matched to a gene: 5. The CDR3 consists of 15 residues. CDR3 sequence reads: CASSLRTGRSYEQYF. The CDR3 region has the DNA TGTGCCAGCAGCTTAAGGACAGGGAGGTCCTACGAGCAGTACTTC. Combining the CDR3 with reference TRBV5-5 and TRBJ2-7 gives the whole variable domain DAGVTQSPTHLIKTRGQQVTLRCSPISGHKSVSWYQQVLGQGPQFIFQYYEKEERGRGNFPDRFSARQFPNYSSELNVNALLLGDSALYLCASSLRTGRSYEQYFGPGTRLTVT.

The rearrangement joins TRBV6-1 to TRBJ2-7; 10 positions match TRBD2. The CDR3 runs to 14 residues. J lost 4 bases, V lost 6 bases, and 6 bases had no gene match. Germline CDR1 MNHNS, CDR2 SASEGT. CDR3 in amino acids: CASSPLAGYYEQYF. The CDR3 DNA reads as TGTGCCAGCAGCCCACTAGCGGGGTATTACGAGCAGTACTTC.

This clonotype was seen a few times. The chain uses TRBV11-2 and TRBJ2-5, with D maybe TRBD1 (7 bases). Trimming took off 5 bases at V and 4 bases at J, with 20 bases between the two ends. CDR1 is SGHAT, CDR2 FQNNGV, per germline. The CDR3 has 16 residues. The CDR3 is CASSPPAGGISETQYF. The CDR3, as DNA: TGTGCCAGCAGCCCCCCAGCAGGGGGGATATCAGAGACCCAGTACTTC.

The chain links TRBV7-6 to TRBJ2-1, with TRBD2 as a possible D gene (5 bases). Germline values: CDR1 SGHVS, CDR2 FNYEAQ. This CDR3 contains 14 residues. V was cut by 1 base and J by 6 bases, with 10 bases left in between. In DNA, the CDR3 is TGTGCCAGCAGCTTAGGGGATGGGAGCAATGAGCAGTTCTTC. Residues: CASSLGDGSNEQFF.

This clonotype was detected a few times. The CDR3 DNA reads as TGTGCCAGCAGCCCCCGAGGGGGGGATGAGCAGTTCTTC. This encodes CASSPRGGDEQFF. V usage is TRBV9 and J usage is TRBJ2-1; D is perhaps TRBD2 (7 bases). The CDR3 extends over 13 amino acids. Per germline, CDR1 SGDLS and CDR2 YYNGEE. Trimming stripped 4 bases from V and 8 bases from J, with 13 bases between. Variable domain in full (rest from reference TRBV9 and TRBJ2-1): DSGVTQTPKHLITATGQRVTLRCSPRSGDLSVYWYQQSLDQGLQFLIQYYNGEERAKGNILERFSAQQFPDLHSELNLSSLELGDSALYFCASSPRGGDEQFFGPGTRLTVL.

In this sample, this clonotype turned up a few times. CDR3 loop: CASSELDGYGYTF. In DNA form, the CDR3 reads TGTGCCAGTAGTGAACTGGACGGTTATGGCTACACCTTC. The chain uses TRBV19 and TRBJ1-2; D remains ambiguous. CDR3 length equals 13 residues. V was clipped by 5 bases and J by 5 bases, with 12 bases between them. The V gene's germline CDR1 is LNHDA and CDR2 SQIVND (reference sequence). Complete variable domain (other parts from reference TRBV19 and TRBJ1-2): DGGITQSPKYLFRKEGQNVTLSCEQNLNHDAMYWYRQDPGQGLRLIYYSQIVNDFQKGDIAEGYSVSREKKESFPLTVTSAQKNPTAFYLCASSELDGYGYTFGSGTRLTVV.

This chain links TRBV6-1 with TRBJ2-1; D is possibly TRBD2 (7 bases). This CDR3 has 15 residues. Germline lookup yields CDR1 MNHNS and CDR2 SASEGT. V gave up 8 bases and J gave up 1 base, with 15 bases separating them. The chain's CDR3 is CASRKEGGSYNEQFF. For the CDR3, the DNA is TGTGCCAGCCGGAAGGAGGGGGGGTCCTACAATGAGCAGTTCTTC.

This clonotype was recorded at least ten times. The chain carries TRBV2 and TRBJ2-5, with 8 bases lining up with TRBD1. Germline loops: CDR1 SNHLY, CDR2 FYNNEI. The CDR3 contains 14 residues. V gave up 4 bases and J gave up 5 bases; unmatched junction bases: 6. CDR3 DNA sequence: TGTGCCAGCAGTGTGCAGGGGGCGCTTGAGACCCAGTACTTC. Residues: CASSVQGALETQYF.

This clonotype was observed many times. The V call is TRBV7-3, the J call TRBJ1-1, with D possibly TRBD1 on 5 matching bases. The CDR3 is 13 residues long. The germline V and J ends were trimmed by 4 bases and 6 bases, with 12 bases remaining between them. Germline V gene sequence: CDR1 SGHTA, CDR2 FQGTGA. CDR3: CASSSQGLSEAFF. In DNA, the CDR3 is TGTGCCAGCAGCTCGCAGGGTTTGTCTGAAGCTTTCTTT.

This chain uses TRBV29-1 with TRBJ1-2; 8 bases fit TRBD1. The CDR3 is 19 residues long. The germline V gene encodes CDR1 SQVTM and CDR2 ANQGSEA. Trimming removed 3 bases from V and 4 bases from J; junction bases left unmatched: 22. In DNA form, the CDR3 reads TGCAGCGTTGACCAGGGTGGGGGACTTCGACAGGGGCTCGGCTATGGCTACACCTTC. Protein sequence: CSVDQGGGLRQGLGYGYTF.

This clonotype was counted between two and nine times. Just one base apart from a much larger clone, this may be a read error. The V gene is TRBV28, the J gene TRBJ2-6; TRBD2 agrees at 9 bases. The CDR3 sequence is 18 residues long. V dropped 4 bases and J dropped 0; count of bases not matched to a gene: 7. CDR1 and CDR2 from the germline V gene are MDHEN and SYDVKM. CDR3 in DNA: TGTGCCAGCAGTTGGAGGAGCGGGAGGCCCTCTGGGGCCAACGTCCTGACTTTC. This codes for CASSWRSGRPSGANVLTF.

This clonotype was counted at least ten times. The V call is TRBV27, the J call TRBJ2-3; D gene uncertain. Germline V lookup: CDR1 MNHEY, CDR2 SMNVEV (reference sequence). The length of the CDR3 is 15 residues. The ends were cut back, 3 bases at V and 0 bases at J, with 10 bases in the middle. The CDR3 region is CASSFYSPSTDTQYF. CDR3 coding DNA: TGTGCCAGCAGTTTCTACAGTCCTAGCACAGATACGCAGTATTTT.

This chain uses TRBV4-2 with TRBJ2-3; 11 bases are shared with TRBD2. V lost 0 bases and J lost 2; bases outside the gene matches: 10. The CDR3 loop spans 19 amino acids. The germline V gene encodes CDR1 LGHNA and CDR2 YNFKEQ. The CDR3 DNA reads TGTGCCAGCAGCCAAGAGGCCCCCCTAGCGGGAGGTTCCACAGATACGCAGTATTTT. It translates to CASSQEAPLAGGSTDTQYF.

For the CDR3, the DNA is TGTGCCAGTAGAAGGCAAGGAGGGTACCAAGAGACCCAGTACTTC. As protein: CASRRQGGYQETQYF. The chain carries TRBV19 and TRBJ2-5; perhaps TRBD2 as D (6 bases). Trimming took 6 bases from V and 0 from J, leaving 14 bases between them. This CDR3 region has 15 residues. Germline V lookup: CDR1 LNHDA, CDR2 SQIVND (reference sequence). Supplemented by reference TRBV19 and TRBJ2-5, the full variable domain reads DGGITQSPKYLFRKEGQNVTLSCEQNLNHDAMYWYRQDPGQGLRLIYYSQIVNDFQKGDIAEGYSVSREKKESFPLTVTSAQKNPTAFYLCASRRQGGYQETQYFGPGTRLLVL.

The CDR3 bases are TGTGCCAGCAGCTTGAGACTAGCGGGAGGGGTATTAGATACGCAGTATTTT. Its translation is CASSLRLAGGVLDTQYF. The chain is built from TRBV11-2 and TRBJ2-3; 14 bases align to TRBD2. V dropped 3 bases and J dropped 5; count of bases not matched to a gene: 7. Germline CDR1 and CDR2: SGHAT and FQNNGV. CDR3 length: 17 amino acids.

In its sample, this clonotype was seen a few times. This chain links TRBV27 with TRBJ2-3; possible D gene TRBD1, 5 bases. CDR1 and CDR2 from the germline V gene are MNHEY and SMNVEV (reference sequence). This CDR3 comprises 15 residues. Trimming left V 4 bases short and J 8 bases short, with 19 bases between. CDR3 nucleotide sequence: TGTGCCAGCAGTTCCGACCCGGAAGGCCAGGGTACGCAGTATTTT. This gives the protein CASSSDPEGQGTQYF.

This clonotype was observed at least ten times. The chain's CDR3 is CASRGYRSSYEQYF. The CDR3 DNA sequence: TGTGCCAGCAGAGGATACAGGAGCTCCTACGAGCAGTACTTC. This chain uses TRBV6-1 with TRBJ2-7, with D perhaps TRBD1 (5 bases). This CDR3 spans 14 amino acids. Trimming removed 6 bases from V and 0 bases from J, with 12 bases in between. The V gene's germline CDR1 is MNHNS and CDR2 SASEGT.

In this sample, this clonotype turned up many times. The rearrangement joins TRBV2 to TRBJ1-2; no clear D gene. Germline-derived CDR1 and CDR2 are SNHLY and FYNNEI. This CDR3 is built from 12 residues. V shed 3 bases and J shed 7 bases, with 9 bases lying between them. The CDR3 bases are TGTGCCAGCAGTGATGTAGGCTCTGGCTACACCTTC. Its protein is CASSDVGSGYTF.

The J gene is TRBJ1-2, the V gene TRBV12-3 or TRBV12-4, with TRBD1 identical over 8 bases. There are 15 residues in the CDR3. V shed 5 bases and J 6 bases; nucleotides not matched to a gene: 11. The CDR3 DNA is TGTGCCAGCAGTATGGGACAGGTCGGGGGGCATGGCTACACCTTC. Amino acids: CASSMGQVGGHGYTF.